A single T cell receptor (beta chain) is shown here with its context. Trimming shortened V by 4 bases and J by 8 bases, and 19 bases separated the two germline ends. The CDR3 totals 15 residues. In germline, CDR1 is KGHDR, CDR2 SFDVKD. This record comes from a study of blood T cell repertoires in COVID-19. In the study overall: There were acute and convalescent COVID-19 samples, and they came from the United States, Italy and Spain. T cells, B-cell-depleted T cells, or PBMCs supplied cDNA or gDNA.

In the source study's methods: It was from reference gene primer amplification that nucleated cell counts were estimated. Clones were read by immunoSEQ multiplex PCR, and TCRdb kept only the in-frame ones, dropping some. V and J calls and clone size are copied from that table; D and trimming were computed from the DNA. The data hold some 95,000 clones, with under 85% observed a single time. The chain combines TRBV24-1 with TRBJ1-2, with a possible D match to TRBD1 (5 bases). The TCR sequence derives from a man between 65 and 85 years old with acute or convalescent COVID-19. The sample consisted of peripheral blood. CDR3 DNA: TGTGCCACCAGTGACCCGGACATCCCCAACTCGGGCTACACCTTC. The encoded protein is CATSDPDIPNSGYTF.